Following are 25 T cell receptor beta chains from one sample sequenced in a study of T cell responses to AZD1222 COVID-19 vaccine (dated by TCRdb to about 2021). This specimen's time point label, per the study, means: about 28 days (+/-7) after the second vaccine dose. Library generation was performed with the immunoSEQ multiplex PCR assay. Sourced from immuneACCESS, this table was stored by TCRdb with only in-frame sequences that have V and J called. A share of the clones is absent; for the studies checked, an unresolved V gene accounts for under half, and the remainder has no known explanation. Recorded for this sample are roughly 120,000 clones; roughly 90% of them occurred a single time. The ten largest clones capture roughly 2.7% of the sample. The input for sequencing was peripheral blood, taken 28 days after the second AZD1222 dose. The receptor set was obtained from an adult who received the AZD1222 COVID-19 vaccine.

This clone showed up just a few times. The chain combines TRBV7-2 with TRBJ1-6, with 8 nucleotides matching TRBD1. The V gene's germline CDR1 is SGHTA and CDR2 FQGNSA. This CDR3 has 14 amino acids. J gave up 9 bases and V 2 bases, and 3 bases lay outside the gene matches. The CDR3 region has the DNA TGTGCCAGCAGCTTAAACAGGGGGAGTTCACCCCTCCACTTT. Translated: CASSLNRGSSPLHF.

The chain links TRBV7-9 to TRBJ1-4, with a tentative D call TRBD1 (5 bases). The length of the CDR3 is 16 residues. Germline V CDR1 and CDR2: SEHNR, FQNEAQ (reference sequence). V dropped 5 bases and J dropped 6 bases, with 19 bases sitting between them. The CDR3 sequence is CASSHTPGRGDEKLFF. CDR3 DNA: TGTGCCAGCAGCCATACACCGGGACGGGGGGATGAAAAACTGTTTTTT.

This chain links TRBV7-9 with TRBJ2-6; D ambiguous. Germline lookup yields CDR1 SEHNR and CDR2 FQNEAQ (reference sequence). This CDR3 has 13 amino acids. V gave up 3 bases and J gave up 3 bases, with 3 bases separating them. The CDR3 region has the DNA TGTGCCAGCAGCTTTGGTGGGGCCAACGTCCTGACTTTC. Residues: CASSFGGANVLTF.

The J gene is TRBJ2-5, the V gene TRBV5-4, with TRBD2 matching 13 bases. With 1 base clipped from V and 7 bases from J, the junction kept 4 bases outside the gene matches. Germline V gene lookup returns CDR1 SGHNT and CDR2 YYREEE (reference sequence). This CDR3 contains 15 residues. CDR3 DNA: TGTGCCAGCAGCTTGACTAGCGGGGGGGCCGGGACCCAGTACTTC. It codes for CASSLTSGGAGTQYF.

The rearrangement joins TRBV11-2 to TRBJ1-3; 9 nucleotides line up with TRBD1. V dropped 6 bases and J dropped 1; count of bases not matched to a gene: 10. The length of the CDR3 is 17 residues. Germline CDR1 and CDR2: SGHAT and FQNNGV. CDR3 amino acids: CASSRRQGGVSGNTIYF. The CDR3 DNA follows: TGTGCCAGCAGTCGCCGACAGGGGGGTGTTTCTGGAAACACCATATATTTT.

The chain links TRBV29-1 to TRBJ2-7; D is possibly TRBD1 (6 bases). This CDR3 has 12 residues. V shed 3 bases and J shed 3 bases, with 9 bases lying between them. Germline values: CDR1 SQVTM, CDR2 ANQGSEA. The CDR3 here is CSVEGRGYEQYF. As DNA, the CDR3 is TGCAGCGTTGAGGGCAGGGGCTACGAGCAGTACTTC.

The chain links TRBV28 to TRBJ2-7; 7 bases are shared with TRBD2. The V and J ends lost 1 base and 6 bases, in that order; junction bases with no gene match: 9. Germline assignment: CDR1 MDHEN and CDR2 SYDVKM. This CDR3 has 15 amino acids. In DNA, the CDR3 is TGTGCCAGCAGTTTATTTTCCGGGGGGACCTTCGAGCAGTACTTC. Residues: CASSLFSGGTFEQYF.

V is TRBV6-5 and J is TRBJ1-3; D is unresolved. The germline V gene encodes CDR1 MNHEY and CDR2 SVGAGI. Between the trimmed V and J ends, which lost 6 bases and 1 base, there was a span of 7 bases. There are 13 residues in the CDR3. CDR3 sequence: CASRGGSGNTIYF. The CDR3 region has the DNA TGTGCCAGCAGGGGAGGGTCTGGAAACACCATATATTTT.

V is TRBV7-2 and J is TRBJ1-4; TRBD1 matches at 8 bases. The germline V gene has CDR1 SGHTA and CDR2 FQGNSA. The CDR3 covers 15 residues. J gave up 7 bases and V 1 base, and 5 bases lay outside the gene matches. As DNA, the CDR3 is TGTGCCAGCAGCTTAGGGACAGGGTTTGGTGAAAAACTGTTTTTT. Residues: CASSLGTGFGEKLFF.

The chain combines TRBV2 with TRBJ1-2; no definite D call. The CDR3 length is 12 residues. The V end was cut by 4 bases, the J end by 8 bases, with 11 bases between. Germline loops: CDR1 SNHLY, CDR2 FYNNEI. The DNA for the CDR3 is TGTGCCAGCAGTGGGACTCCTCGCGGCTACACCTTC. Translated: CASSGTPRGYTF.

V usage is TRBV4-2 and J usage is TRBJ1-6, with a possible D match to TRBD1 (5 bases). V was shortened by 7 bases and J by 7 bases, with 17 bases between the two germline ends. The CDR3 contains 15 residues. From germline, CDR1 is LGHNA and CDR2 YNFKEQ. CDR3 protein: CASTHPGGINSPLHF. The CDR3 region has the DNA TGTGCCAGCACCCATCCGGGGGGGATCAATTCACCCCTCCACTTT.

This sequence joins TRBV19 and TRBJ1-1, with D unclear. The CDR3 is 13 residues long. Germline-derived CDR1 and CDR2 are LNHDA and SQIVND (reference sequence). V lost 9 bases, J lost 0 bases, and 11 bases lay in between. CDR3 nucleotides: TGTGCCAGCGGCGCAGGCGTGAACACTGAAGCTTTCTTT. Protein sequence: CASGAGVNTEAFF.

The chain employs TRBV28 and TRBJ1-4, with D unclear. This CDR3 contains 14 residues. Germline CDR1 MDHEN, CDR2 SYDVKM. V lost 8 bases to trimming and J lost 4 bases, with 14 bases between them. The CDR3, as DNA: TGTGCCAGCCGCAGTTTAGATGGTAATGAAAAACTGTTTTTT. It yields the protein CASRSLDGNEKLFF. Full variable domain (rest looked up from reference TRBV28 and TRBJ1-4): DVKVTQSSRYLVKRTGEKVFLECVQDMDHENMFWYRQDPGLGLRLIYFSYDVKMKEKGDIPEGYSVSREKKERFSLILESASTNQTSMYLCASRSLDGNEKLFFGSGTQLSVL.

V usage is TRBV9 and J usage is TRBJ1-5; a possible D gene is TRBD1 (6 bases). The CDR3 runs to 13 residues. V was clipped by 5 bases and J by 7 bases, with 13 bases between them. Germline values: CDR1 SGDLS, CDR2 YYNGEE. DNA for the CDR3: TGTGCCAGCAGAAGGGAGGGGGGGCAGCCCCAGCATTTT. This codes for CASRREGGQPQHF.

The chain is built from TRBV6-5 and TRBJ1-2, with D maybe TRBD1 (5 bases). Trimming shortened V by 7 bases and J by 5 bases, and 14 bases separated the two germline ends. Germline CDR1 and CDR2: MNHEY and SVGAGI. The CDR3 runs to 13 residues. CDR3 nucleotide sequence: TGTGCCAGCAACGAACGGGACCTTTATGGCTACACCTTC. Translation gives CASNERDLYGYTF.

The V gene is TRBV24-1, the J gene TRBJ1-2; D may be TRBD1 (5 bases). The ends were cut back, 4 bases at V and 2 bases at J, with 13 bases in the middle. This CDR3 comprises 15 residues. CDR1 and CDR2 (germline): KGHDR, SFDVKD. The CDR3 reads CATSDPGTVNYGYTF. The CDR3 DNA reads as TGTGCCACCAGTGACCCCGGGACGGTGAACTATGGCTACACCTTC.

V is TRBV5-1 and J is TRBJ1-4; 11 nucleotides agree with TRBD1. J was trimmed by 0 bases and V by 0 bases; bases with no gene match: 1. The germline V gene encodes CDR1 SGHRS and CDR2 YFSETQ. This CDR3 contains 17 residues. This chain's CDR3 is CASSLGTGGTTNEKLFF. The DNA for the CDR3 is TGCGCCAGCAGCTTGGGGACAGGGGGCACAACTAATGAAAAACTGTTTTTT.

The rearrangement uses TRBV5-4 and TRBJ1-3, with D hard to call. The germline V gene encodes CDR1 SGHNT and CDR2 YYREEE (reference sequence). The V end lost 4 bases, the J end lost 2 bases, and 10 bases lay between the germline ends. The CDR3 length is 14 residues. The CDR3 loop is CASSLSATGNTIYF. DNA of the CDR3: TGTGCCAGCAGCCTTAGTGCAACTGGAAACACCATATATTTT.

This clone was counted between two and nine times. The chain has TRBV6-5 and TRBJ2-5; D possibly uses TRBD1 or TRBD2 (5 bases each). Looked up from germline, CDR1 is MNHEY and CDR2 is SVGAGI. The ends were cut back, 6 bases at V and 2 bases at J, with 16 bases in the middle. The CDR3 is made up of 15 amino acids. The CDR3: CASRYSGTSQETQYF. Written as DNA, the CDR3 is TGTGCCAGCAGATATTCCGGGACCTCACAAGAGACCCAGTACTTC.

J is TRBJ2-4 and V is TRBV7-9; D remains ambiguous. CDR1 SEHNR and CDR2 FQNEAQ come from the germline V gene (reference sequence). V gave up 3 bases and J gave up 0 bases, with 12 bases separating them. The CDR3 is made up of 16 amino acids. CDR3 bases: TGTGCCAGCAGCTTTGGCCAGGCTCTAGCCAAAAACATTCAGTACTTC. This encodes CASSFGQALAKNIQYF.

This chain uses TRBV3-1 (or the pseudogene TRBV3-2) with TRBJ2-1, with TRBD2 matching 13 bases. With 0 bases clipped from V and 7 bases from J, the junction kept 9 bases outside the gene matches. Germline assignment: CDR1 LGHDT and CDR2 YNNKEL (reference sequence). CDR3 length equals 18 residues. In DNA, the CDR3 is TGTGCCAGCAGCCAAGACCCCCGGACTAGCGGGGGAAAAAATGAGCAGTTCTTC. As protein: CASSQDPRTSGGKNEQFF.

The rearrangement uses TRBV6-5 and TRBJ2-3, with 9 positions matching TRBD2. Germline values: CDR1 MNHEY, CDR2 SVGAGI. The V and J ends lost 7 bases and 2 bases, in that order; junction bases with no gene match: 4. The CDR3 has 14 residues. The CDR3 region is CASTPSGDTDTQYF. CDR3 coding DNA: TGTGCCAGCACCCCTAGCGGGGACACAGATACGCAGTATTTT.

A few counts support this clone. CDR3 nucleotide sequence: TGTGCCAGCAGCCACTCAACAGCCCGGGCTGAAGCTTTCTTT. It encodes CASSHSTARAEAFF. This rearrangement joins TRBV6-1 to TRBJ1-1; D unresolved. The germline V and J ends were trimmed by 6 bases and 6 bases, with 17 bases remaining between them. The length of the CDR3 is 14 residues. Germline V gives CDR1 MNHNS, CDR2 SASEGT.

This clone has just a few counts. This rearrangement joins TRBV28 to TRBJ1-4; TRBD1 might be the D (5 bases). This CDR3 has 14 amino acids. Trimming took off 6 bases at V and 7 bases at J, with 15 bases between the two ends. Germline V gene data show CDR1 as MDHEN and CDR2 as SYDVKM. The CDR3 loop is CASSPGPSPEKLFF. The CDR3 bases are TGTGCCAGCAGCCCGGGACCCTCTCCTGAAAAACTGTTTTTT.

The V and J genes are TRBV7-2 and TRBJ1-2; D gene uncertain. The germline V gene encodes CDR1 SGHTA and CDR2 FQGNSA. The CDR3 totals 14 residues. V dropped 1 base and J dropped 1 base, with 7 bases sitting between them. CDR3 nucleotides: TGTGCCAGCAGCTTAGATTTCCGTAACTATGGCTACACCTTC. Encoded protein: CASSLDFRNYGYTF.